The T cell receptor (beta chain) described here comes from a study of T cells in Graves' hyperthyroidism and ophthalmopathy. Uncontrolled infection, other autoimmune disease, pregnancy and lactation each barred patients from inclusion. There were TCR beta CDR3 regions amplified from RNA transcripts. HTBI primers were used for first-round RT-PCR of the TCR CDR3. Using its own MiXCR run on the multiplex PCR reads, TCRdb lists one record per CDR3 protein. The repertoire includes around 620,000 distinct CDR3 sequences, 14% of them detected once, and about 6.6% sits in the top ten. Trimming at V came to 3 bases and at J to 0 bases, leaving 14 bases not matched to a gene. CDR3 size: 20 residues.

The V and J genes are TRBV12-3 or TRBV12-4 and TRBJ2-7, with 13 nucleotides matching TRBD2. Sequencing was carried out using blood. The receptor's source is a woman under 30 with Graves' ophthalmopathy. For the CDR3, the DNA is TGTGCCAGCAGTTTGAGGACTAGCGGGAGTGGACGGAGCCACTCCTACGAGCAGTACTTC. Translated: CASSLRTSGSGRSHSYEQYF.